These T cell receptor beta chains were read from a single sample in a study of T cell responses to AZD1222 COVID-19 vaccine. Only in-frame clones appear in the TCRdb table, and some are missing; sequencing was by immunoSEQ multiplex PCR. The sample yields roughly 140,000 clones, approximately 89% seen once. Sequencing used peripheral blood, obtained on day 0 of AZD1222 vaccination. The receptors here all came from an adult in good health. Each CDR3 is given with its conserved first and last residue. The D gene is left open where the match is weak. For some rows the clone size is stated as once, few or many, or as a class when expanded; others skip it.

v_call: TRBV11-3
j_call: TRBJ2-1
clone_size: NA
d_call: TRBD2
cdr3_aa: CASSLGVASYPGGYNEQFF
cdr3_nt: TGTGCCAGCAGCTTAGGGGTTGCGTCATACCCGGGGGGGTACAATGAGCAGTTCTTC

v_call: TRBV11-2
j_call: TRBJ1-3
clone_size: NA
d_call: NA
cdr3_aa: CASSLVGDYSGNTIYF
cdr3_nt: TGTGCCAGCAGCTTAGTGGGGGATTACTCTGGAAACACCATATATTTT

v_call: TRBV7-8
j_call: TRBJ2-7
clone_size: NA
d_call: NA
cdr3_aa: CASIPRRGTYEQYF
cdr3_nt: TGTGCCAGCATCCCACGCCGGGGTACCTACGAGCAGTACTTC

v_call: TRBV10-3
j_call: TRBJ1-1
clone_size: NA
d_call: NA
cdr3_aa: CAISEGSEAFF
cdr3_nt: TGTGCCATCAGTGAGGGATCTGAAGCTTTCTTT

v_call: TRBV7-9
j_call: TRBJ2-6
clone_size: once
d_call: TRBD1
cdr3_aa: CASSHRGSSGANVLTF
cdr3_nt: TGTGCCAGCAGCCACAGGGGAAGCTCTGGGGCCAACGTCCTGACTTTC

v_call: TRBV27
j_call: TRBJ1-6
clone_size: NA
d_call: TRBD1
cdr3_aa: CAKGTGYNSPLHF
cdr3_nt: TGTGCCAAAGGGACAGGGTACAATTCACCCCTCCACTTT

v_call: TRBV7-9
j_call: TRBJ2-6
clone_size: NA
d_call: NA
cdr3_aa: CASSKGAGANVLTF
cdr3_nt: TGTGCCAGCAGCAAGGGGGCTGGGGCCAACGTCCTGACTTTC

v_call: TRBV5-1
j_call: TRBJ2-7
clone_size: NA
d_call: NA
cdr3_aa: CASSLRGLPYEQYF
cdr3_nt: TGCGCCAGCAGCTTGCGGGGGCTCCCCTACGAGCAGTACTTC

v_call: TRBV9
j_call: TRBJ1-4
clone_size: NA
d_call: NA
cdr3_aa: CASSVGGGTNEKLFF
cdr3_nt: TGTGCCAGCAGCGTAGGCGGGGGGACTAATGAAAAACTGTTTTTT

v_call: TRBV28
j_call: TRBJ2-7
clone_size: NA
d_call: TRBD1
cdr3_aa: CASSSPPTTGIDEQYF
cdr3_nt: TGTGCCAGCAGTTCGCCCCCTACGACAGGGATTGACGAGCAGTACTTC

v_call: TRBV24-1
j_call: TRBJ2-2
clone_size: once
d_call: NA
cdr3_aa: CATSDSPQGGNTGELFF
cdr3_nt: TGTGCCACCAGTGATTCCCCCCAGGGAGGGAACACCGGGGAGCTGTTTTTT

v_call: TRBV2
j_call: TRBJ1-3
clone_size: NA
d_call: NA
cdr3_aa: CASTTPESPSGNTIYF
cdr3_nt: TGTGCCAGCACCACCCCGGAGTCCCCCTCTGGAAACACCATATATTTT

v_call: TRBV29-1
j_call: TRBJ1-1
clone_size: NA
d_call: NA
cdr3_aa: CSVLKGTEAFF
cdr3_nt: TGCAGCGTTTTAAAGGGCACTGAAGCTTTCTTT

v_call: TRBV7-9
j_call: TRBJ2-2
clone_size: NA
d_call: NA
cdr3_aa: CASIYGSNTGELFF
cdr3_nt: TGTGCCAGCATATACGGCAGCAACACCGGGGAGCTGTTTTTT

v_call: TRBV5-5
j_call: TRBJ1-1
clone_size: NA
d_call: NA
cdr3_aa: CASSLEGVNTEAFF
cdr3_nt: TGTGCCAGCAGCTTGGAGGGGGTGAACACTGAAGCTTTCTTT

v_call: TRBV20-1
j_call: TRBJ2-6
clone_size: once
d_call: NA
cdr3_aa: CSANEGGLSGANVLTF
cdr3_nt: TGCAGTGCTAATGAGGGGGGCCTCTCTGGGGCCAACGTCCTGACTTTC

v_call: TRBV12-3/TRBV12-4
j_call: TRBJ1-4
clone_size: NA
d_call: NA
cdr3_aa: CASGRDEKLFF
cdr3_nt: TGTGCCAGCGGCAGGGACGAAAAACTGTTTTTT

v_call: TRBV6-5
j_call: TRBJ1-1
clone_size: NA
d_call: TRBD1
cdr3_aa: CASSLGQLNTEAFF
cdr3_nt: TGTGCCAGCAGTTTGGGACAGTTGAACACTGAAGCTTTCTTT

v_call: TRBV4-3
j_call: TRBJ2-3
clone_size: once
d_call: NA
cdr3_aa: CASSQDGGGTRTQYF
cdr3_nt: TGCGCCAGCAGCCAAGATGGAGGCGGGACGCGTACGCAGTATTTT

v_call: TRBV9
j_call: TRBJ2-3
clone_size: NA
d_call: NA
cdr3_aa: CASASAGATDTQYF
cdr3_nt: TGTGCCAGCGCCTCAGCAGGGGCGACAGATACGCAGTATTTT

v_call: TRBV3-1/TRBV3-2
j_call: TRBJ2-7
clone_size: NA
d_call: NA
cdr3_aa: CASSMNLYEQYF
cdr3_nt: TGTGCCAGCAGCATGAATCTCTACGAGCAGTACTTC

v_call: TRBV7-9
j_call: TRBJ1-4
clone_size: NA
d_call: TRBD1
cdr3_aa: CASSLKGAPNEKLFF
cdr3_nt: TGTGCCAGCAGCCTCAAGGGGGCTCCTAATGAAAAACTGTTTTTT

v_call: TRBV14
j_call: TRBJ1-3
clone_size: NA
d_call: NA
cdr3_aa: CASSQYGNTIYF
cdr3_nt: TGTGCCAGCAGCCAGTACGGAAACACCATATATTTT

v_call: TRBV11-3
j_call: TRBJ2-3
clone_size: NA
d_call: NA
cdr3_aa: CASADSKDGGDTQYF
cdr3_nt: TGTGCCAGCGCCGACTCGAAGGACGGGGGCGATACGCAGTATTTT

v_call: TRBV6-4
j_call: TRBJ2-7
clone_size: NA
d_call: NA
cdr3_aa: CASSDWTHKEQYF
cdr3_nt: TGTGCCAGCAGTGACTGGACCCATAAGGAGCAGTACTTC

v_call: TRBV12-3/TRBV12-4
j_call: TRBJ2-7
clone_size: NA
d_call: NA
cdr3_aa: CASSLRDF
cdr3_nt: TGTGCCAGCAGTTTACGAGACTTC

v_call: TRBV28
j_call: TRBJ1-4
clone_size: NA
d_call: NA
cdr3_aa: CASSLGSNEKLFF
cdr3_nt: TGTGCCAGCAGTTTAGGCAGCAATGAAAAACTGTTTTTT

v_call: TRBV11-2
j_call: TRBJ2-1
clone_size: NA
d_call: TRBD1
cdr3_aa: CASSLDRQGNEQFF
cdr3_nt: TGTGCCAGCAGCTTAGACCGACAGGGGAATGAGCAGTTCTTC

v_call: TRBV11-3
j_call: TRBJ2-2
clone_size: NA
d_call: NA
cdr3_aa: CASSLFRSGELFF
cdr3_nt: TGTGCCAGCAGCTTATTCCGTTCCGGGGAGCTGTTTTTT

v_call: TRBV11-2
j_call: TRBJ1-1
clone_size: NA
d_call: NA
cdr3_aa: CASSLGNTYTEAFF
cdr3_nt: TGTGCCAGCAGCTTAGGGAACACCTACACTGAAGCTTTCTTT

v_call: TRBV10-3
j_call: TRBJ1-3
clone_size: once
d_call: NA
cdr3_aa: CAISKTPEDTIYF
cdr3_nt: TGTGCCATCAGTAAGACTCCTGAGGACACCATATATTTT

v_call: TRBV11-3
j_call: TRBJ2-7
clone_size: NA
d_call: NA
cdr3_aa: CASSRDYSYEQYF
cdr3_nt: TGTGCCAGCAGCCGGGATTATTCCTACGAGCAGTACTTC

v_call: TRBV9
j_call: TRBJ2-3
clone_size: NA
d_call: TRBD2
cdr3_aa: CASSGGLAGGPDTQYF
cdr3_nt: TGTGCCAGCAGCGGGGGACTAGCGGGGGGCCCAGATACGCAGTATTTT

v_call: TRBV5-1
j_call: TRBJ2-3
clone_size: NA
d_call: NA
cdr3_aa: CASSLEGVTDTQYF
cdr3_nt: TGCGCCAGCAGCTTGGAGGGAGTAACAGATACGCAGTATTTT

v_call: TRBV6-1
j_call: TRBJ1-4
clone_size: NA
d_call: NA
cdr3_aa: CASSDTGMGEKLFF
cdr3_nt: TGTGCCAGCAGTGATACGGGCATGGGTGAAAAACTGTTTTTT

v_call: TRBV5-1
j_call: TRBJ2-3
clone_size: NA
d_call: NA
cdr3_aa: CASSLWTDTDTQYF
cdr3_nt: TGCGCCAGCAGCTTGTGGACCGACACAGATACGCAGTATTTT

v_call: TRBV7-2
j_call: TRBJ1-1
clone_size: NA
d_call: NA
cdr3_aa: CASSLDYSSGEAFF
cdr3_nt: TGTGCCAGCAGCTTAGACTACAGCTCTGGGGAGGCTTTCTTT

v_call: TRBV2
j_call: TRBJ2-7
clone_size: NA
d_call: TRBD1
cdr3_aa: CASSRDRGHEQYF
cdr3_nt: TGTGCCAGCAGTAGGGACAGGGGCCACGAGCAGTACTTC

v_call: TRBV4-3
j_call: TRBJ2-7
clone_size: NA
d_call: NA
cdr3_aa: CASSLGASYEQYF
cdr3_nt: TGCGCCAGCAGCCTCGGTGCGTCCTACGAGCAGTACTTC

v_call: TRBV11-3
j_call: TRBJ2-1
clone_size: NA
d_call: TRBD1
cdr3_aa: CASGPGQGPNEQFF
cdr3_nt: TGTGCCAGCGGACCGGGACAGGGGCCAAATGAGCAGTTCTTC

v_call: TRBV7-2
j_call: TRBJ2-3
clone_size: NA
d_call: NA
cdr3_aa: CASSLAATDTQYF
cdr3_nt: TGTGCCAGCAGCTTAGCGGCGACAGATACGCAGTATTTT

v_call: TRBV4-3
j_call: TRBJ2-6
clone_size: NA
d_call: NA
cdr3_aa: CASSQGIETGANVLTF
cdr3_nt: TGCGCCAGCAGCCAAGGAATTGAGACTGGGGCCAACGTCCTGACTTTC

v_call: TRBV27
j_call: TRBJ1-4
clone_size: NA
d_call: NA
cdr3_aa: CASSLSSLNEKLFF
cdr3_nt: TGTGCCAGCAGTTTATCGAGCTTAAATGAAAAACTGTTTTTT

v_call: TRBV5-1
j_call: TRBJ2-1
clone_size: NA
d_call: NA
cdr3_aa: CASSLEGGSYRRNEQFF
cdr3_nt: TGCGCCAGCAGCTTGGAGGGGGGGTCCTATCGGCGGAATGAGCAGTTCTTC

v_call: TRBV7-9
j_call: TRBJ2-7
clone_size: once
d_call: NA
cdr3_aa: CASSFSPRGTYEQYF
cdr3_nt: TGTGCCAGCAGCTTTTCCCCCCGGGGCACCTACGAGCAGTACTTC

v_call: TRBV23-1
j_call: TRBJ2-7
clone_size: NA
d_call: NA
cdr3_aa: CARPRDIPYEQYF
cdr3_nt: TGCGCCAGACCTCGGGACATCCCCTACGAGCAGTACTTC

v_call: TRBV5-1
j_call: TRBJ1-4
clone_size: NA
d_call: TRBD1
cdr3_aa: CASSPGQAPEKLFF
cdr3_nt: TGCGCCAGCAGCCCCGGACAGGCACCCGAAAAACTGTTTTTT

v_call: TRBV21-1
j_call: TRBJ1-5
clone_size: NA
d_call: NA
cdr3_aa: CAIDRLHSQPQHF
cdr3_nt: TGTGCCATCGACAGGCTCCACAGTCAGCCCCAGCATTTT

v_call: TRBV6-4
j_call: TRBJ2-1
clone_size: NA
d_call: TRBD2
cdr3_aa: CASSEASGYNEQFF
cdr3_nt: TGTGCCAGCAGTGAGGCTAGCGGTTACAATGAGCAGTTCTTC

v_call: TRBV7-8
j_call: TRBJ2-1
clone_size: NA
d_call: TRBD2
cdr3_aa: CASSQGRGLALEQFF
cdr3_nt: TGTGCCAGCAGCCAGGGGAGGGGACTAGCCCTCGAGCAGTTCTTC

v_call: TRBV5-4
j_call: TRBJ2-5
clone_size: NA
d_call: NA
cdr3_aa: CASSLWTRWETQYF
cdr3_nt: TGTGCCAGCAGCTTGTGGACCCGATGGGAGACCCAGTACTTC